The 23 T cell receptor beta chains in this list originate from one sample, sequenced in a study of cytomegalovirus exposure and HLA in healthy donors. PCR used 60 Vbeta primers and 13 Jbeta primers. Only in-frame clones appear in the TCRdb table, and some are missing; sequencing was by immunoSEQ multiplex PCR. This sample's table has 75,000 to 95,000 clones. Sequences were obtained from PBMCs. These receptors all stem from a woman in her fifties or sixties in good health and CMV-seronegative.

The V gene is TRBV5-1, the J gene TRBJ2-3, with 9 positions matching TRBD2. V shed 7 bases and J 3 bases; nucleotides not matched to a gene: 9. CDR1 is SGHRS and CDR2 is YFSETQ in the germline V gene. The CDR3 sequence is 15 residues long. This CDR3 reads CASSGAGGETDTQYF. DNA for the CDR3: TGCGCCAGCTCTGGAGCGGGAGGAGAGACAGATACGCAGTATTTT.

CDR3 sequence: CASSQVLQGNTEAFF. CDR3 bases: TGCGCCAGCAGCCAAGTGTTACAGGGGAACACTGAAGCTTTCTTT. V and J are TRBV4-1 and TRBJ1-1, with D perhaps TRBD1 (6 bases). The germline V and J ends were trimmed by 1 base and 1 base, with 10 bases remaining between them. Per the germline V gene, CDR1 is MGHRA and CDR2 is YSYEKL. The CDR3 totals 15 residues.

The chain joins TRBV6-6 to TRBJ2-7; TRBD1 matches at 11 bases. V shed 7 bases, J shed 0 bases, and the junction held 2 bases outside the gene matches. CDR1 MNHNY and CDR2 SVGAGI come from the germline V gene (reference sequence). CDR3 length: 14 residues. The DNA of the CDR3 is TGTGCCAGCATCGGACAGGGGGCCTCCTACGAGCAGTACTTC. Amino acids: CASIGQGASYEQYF.

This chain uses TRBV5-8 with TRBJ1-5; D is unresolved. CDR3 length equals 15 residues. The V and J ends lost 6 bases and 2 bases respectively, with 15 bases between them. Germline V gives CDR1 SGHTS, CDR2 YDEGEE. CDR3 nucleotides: TGTGCCAGCACCCAGGAGGGTAGGGGCAATCAGCCCCAGCATTTT. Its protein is CASTQEGRGNQPQHF.

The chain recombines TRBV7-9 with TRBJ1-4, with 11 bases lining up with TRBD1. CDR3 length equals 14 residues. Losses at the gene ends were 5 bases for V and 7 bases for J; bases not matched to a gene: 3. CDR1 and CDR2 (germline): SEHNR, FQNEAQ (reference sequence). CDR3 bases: TGTGCCAGCAGCATCGGGACAGGGGGTGAAAAACTGTTTTTT. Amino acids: CASSIGTGGEKLFF.

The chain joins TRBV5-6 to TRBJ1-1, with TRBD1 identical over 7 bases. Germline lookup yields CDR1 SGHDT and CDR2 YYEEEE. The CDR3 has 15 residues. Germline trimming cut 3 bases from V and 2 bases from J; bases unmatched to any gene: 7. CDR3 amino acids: CASSWETGFNTEAFF. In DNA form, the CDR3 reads TGTGCCAGCAGCTGGGAGACAGGGTTTAACACTGAAGCTTTCTTT. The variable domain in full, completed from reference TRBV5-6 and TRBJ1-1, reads DAGVTQSPTHLIKTRGQQVTLRCSPKSGHDTVSWYQQALGQGPQFIFQYYEEEERQRGNFPDRFSGHQFPNYSSELNVNALLLGDSALYLCASSWETGFNTEAFFGQGTRLTVV.

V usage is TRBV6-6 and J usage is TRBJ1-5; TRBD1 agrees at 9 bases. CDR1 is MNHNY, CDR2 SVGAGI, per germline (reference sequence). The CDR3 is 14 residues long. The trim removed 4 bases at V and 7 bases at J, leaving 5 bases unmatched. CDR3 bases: TGTGCCAGCAGTTTGGGACAGGGAGTCCAGCCCCAGCATTTT. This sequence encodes CASSLGQGVQPQHF.

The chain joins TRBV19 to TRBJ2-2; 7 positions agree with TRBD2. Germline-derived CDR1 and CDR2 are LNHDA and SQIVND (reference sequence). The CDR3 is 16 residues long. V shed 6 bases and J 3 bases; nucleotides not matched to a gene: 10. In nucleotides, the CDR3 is TGTGCCAGTAGGGCCAGGGCGGGAGCGGACACCGGGGAGCTGTTTTTT. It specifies CASRARAGADTGELFF.

CDR3 residues: CASSLQGAHEQYF. CDR3 in DNA: TGTGCCAGCAGTTTACAGGGGGCCCACGAGCAGTACTTC. The V gene is TRBV28, the J gene TRBJ2-7, with TRBD1 identical over 8 bases. V shed 2 bases, J shed 5 bases, and the junction held 2 bases outside the gene matches. Germline V gives CDR1 MDHEN, CDR2 SYDVKM. This CDR3 contains 13 residues. Together with reference TRBV28 and TRBJ2-7, the CDR3 gives the full variable domain: DVKVTQSSRYLVKRTGEKVFLECVQDMDHENMFWYRQDPGLGLRLIYFSYDVKMKEKGDIPEGYSVSREKKERFSLILESASTNQTSMYLCASSLQGAHEQYFGPGTRLTVT.

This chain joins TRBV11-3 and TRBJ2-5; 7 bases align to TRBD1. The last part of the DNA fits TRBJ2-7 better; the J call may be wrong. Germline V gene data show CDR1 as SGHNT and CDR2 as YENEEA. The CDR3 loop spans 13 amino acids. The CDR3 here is CASSFTGAYEQYF. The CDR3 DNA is TGTGCCAGCAGCTTTACAGGGGCCTACGAGCAGTACTTC.

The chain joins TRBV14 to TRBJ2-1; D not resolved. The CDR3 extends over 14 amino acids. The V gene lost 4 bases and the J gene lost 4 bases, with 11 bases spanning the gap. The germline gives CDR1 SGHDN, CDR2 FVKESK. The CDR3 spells CASSPSSRYNEQFF. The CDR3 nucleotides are TGTGCCAGCAGCCCATCCTCCCGGTACAATGAGCAGTTCTTC. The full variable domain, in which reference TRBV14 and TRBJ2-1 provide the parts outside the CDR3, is EAGVTQFPSHSVIEKGQTVTLRCDPISGHDNLYWYRRVMGKEIKFLLHFVKESKQDESGMPNNRFLAERTGGTYSTLKVQPAELEDSGVYFCASSPSSRYNEQFFGPGTRLTVL.

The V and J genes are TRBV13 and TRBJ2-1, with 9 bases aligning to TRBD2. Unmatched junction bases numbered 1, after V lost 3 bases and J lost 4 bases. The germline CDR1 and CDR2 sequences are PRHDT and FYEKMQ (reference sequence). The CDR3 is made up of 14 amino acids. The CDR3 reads CASSLSGGYNEQFF. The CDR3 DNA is TGTGCCAGCAGCTTGAGCGGGGGGTACAATGAGCAGTTCTTC.

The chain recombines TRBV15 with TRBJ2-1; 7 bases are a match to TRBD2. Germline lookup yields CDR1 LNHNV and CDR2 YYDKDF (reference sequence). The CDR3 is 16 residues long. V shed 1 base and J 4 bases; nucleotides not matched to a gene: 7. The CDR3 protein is CATSRGSTSAYNEQFF. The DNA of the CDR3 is TGTGCCACCAGCAGAGGGTCAACTAGCGCATACAATGAGCAGTTCTTC.

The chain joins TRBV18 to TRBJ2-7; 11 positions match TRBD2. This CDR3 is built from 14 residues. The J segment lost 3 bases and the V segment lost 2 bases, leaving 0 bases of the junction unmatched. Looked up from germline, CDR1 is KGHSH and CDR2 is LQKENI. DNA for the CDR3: TGTGCCAGCTCACCAACTAGCGGGAGCTACGAGCAGTACTTC. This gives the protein CASSPTSGSYEQYF.

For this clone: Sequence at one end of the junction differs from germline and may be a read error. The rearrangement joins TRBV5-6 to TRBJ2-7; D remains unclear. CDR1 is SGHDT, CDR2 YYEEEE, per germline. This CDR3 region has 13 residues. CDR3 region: CASSLDRSSEQYF. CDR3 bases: TGTGCCAGCAGCTTGGACAGATCCTCCGAGCAGTACTTC. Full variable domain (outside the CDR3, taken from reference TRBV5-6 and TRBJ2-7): DAGVTQSPTHLIKTRGQQVTLRCSPKSGHDTVSWYQQALGQGPQFIFQYYEEEERQRGNFPDRFSGHQFPNYSSELNVNALLLGDSALYLCASSLDRSSEQYFGPGTRLTVT.

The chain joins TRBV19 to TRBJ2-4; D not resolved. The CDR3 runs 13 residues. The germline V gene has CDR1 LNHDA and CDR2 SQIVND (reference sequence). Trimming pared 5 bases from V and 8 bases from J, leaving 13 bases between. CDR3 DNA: TGTGCCAGTAGTTTAACCGGGTTGGACATTCAGTACTTC. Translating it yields CASSLTGLDIQYF.

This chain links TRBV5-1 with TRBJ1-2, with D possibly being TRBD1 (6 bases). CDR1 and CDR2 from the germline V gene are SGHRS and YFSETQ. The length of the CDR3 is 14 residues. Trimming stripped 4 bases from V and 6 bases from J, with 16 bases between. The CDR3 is CASSLLGHPNGYTF. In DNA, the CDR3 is TGCGCCAGCAGCCTCCTGGGACACCCTAATGGCTACACCTTC.

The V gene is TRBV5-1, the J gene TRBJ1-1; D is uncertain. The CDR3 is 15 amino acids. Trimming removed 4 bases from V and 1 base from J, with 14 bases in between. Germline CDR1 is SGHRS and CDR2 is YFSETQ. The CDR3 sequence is CASSPAGFTNTEAFF. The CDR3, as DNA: TGCGCCAGCAGCCCCGCGGGGTTTACGAACACTGAAGCTTTCTTT.

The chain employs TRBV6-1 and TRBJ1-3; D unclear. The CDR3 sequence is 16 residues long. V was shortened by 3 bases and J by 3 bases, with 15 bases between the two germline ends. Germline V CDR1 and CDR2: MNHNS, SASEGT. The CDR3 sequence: CASSEVIRVRGNTIYF. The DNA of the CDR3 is TGTGCCAGCAGTGAGGTTATACGAGTCCGTGGAAACACCATATATTTT.

As DNA, the CDR3 is TGTGCCAGCAGTTTATGGGGCGGGAGGGCCGGGGAGCTGTTTTTT. This encodes CASSLWGGRAGELFF. The V and J genes are TRBV27 and TRBJ2-2, with 9 nucleotides matching TRBD2. The CDR3 is 15 amino acids. Looked up from germline, CDR1 is MNHEY and CDR2 is SMNVEV (reference sequence). With 1 base clipped from V and 6 bases from J, the junction kept 3 bases outside the gene matches.

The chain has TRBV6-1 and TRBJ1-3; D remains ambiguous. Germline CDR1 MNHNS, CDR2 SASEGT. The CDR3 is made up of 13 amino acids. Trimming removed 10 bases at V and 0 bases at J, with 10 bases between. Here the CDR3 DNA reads TGTGCCACCTCGATGAGCTCTGGAAACACCATATATTTT. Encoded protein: CATSMSSGNTIYF.

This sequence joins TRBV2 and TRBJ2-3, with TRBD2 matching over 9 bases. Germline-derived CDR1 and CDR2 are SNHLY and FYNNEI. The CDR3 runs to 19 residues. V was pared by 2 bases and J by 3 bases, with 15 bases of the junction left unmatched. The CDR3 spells CASSEWGAGGPSGTDTQYF. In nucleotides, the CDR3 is TGTGCCAGCAGTGAATGGGGGGCGGGAGGGCCCTCAGGGACAGATACGCAGTATTTT.

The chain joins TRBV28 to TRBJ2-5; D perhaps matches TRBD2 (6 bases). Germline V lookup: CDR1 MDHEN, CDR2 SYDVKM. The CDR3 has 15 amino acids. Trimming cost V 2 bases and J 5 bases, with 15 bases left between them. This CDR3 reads CASSLMPGGVETQYF. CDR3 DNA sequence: TGTGCCAGCAGTTTAATGCCCGGGGGAGTGGAGACCCAGTACTTC.